The T cell receptor beta chain under discussion was sequenced for a study of cytomegalovirus exposure and HLA in healthy donors. In regard to this clone: Its antigen remains unknown.

Notes on the study in general: Later analysis identified about 15,000 TCR beta sequences associated with HLA alleles, using a false discovery rate threshold of 0.05. Several top significant clusters appeared, in a later analysis, to be linked to common viral pathogens. Evidence from a later analysis indicated that most CMV-associated TCR beta chains looked HLA-restricted. Reportedly, fewer N-insertions than the approximately 700-donor mean appeared in an Asian-associated ancestry cluster in a later analysis.

Trimming took 1 base from V and 4 from J, leaving 16 bases between them. CDR1 and CDR2 (germline): SGHAT, FQDESV (reference sequence). This CDR3 comprises 16 residues. Researchers ran the PCR with 60 Vbeta and 13 Jbeta primers. Profiling relied on immunoSEQ multiplex PCR, and the TCRdb table lists in-frame clones only, not all of them. The repertoire includes approximately 180,000 clones, around 81% of them detected once, and about 1.7% sits in the top ten. The sample consisted of PBMCs. This TCR was sampled from a man between 18 and 35 years old in good health and CMV-seronegative. The chain carries TRBV11-1 and TRBJ2-5; a weak D match, TRBD1 (6 bases). CDR3 sequence reads: CASSLDDRRPAETQYF. DNA for the CDR3: TGTGCCAGCAGCTTAGATGACAGGCGCCCAGCAGAGACCCAGTACTTC. Complete variable domain (other parts from reference TRBV11-1 and TRBJ2-5): EAEVAQSPRYKITEKSQAVAFWCDPISGHATLYWYRQILGQGPELLVQFQDESVVDDSQLPKDRFSAERLKGVDSTLKIQPAELGDSAMYLCASSLDDRRPAETQYFGPGTRLLVL.